This record looks at one T cell receptor beta chain sequence and its context. Its antigen is still unknown. Trimming shortened V by 4 bases and J by 3 bases, and 7 bases separated the two germline ends. The CDR3 length is 12 residues. Germline V gene sequence: CDR1 MGHDK, CDR2 SYGVNS. PCR amplification relied on 60 Vbeta primers (plus 13 Jbeta primers). Generated by immunoSEQ multiplex PCR, the TCRdb table keeps only in-frame clones and is missing some. The sample yields over 100,000 clones, of which the top ten take up approximately 1.6%. The data are from a study of cytomegalovirus exposure and HLA in healthy donors. Whole-study findings and limits: Presence/absence results assume similar sequencing depth per donor, which may not hold. An analysis done earlier found most TCR beta V segments productive about 87% or about 30% of the time.

The chain combines TRBV25-1 with TRBJ2-7; D not certain. This TCR derives from a woman aged 40 to 50 in good health and CMV-seropositive. The specimen sequenced was PBMCs. Written as DNA, the CDR3 is TGTGCCAGCAGTGGACTGAACTACGAGCAGTACTTC. Amino acids: CASSGLNYEQYF.